The clone carrying this T cell receptor beta chain was observed at least ten times. The antigen remains unidentified. TCRdb called the reads again in MiXCR, with one record for every CDR3 protein. This sample yields approximately 250,000 distinct CDR3 sequences, of which roughly 9% are seen a single time; less than 15% belongs to the top ten. These data come from a study of T cell repertoires in cytomegalovirus infection. Study-level points and caveats: It was HLA-C-restricted CMV-specific TCR beta clonotypes that dominated the response ex vivo. Frequencies of public TCR beta families were cumulated, and this identified carriers of CMV plus the relevant HLA.

Germline V lookup: CDR1 SGHTA, CDR2 FQGNSA. The CDR3 has 16 amino acids. The V and J ends lost 0 bases and 6 bases respectively, with 15 bases between them. The chain carries TRBV7-2 and TRBJ2-1; D is unclear. The sequenced material came from PBMCs. The clonotype was recovered from a human donor in good health (CMV status not recorded). Some clones in this sample may be carry-over from other donors' samples. DNA of the CDR3: TGTGCCAGCAGCTTAGCGGCACTCCAGCTTTCCAATGAGCAGTTCTTC. Translating gives CASSLAALQLSNEQFF.